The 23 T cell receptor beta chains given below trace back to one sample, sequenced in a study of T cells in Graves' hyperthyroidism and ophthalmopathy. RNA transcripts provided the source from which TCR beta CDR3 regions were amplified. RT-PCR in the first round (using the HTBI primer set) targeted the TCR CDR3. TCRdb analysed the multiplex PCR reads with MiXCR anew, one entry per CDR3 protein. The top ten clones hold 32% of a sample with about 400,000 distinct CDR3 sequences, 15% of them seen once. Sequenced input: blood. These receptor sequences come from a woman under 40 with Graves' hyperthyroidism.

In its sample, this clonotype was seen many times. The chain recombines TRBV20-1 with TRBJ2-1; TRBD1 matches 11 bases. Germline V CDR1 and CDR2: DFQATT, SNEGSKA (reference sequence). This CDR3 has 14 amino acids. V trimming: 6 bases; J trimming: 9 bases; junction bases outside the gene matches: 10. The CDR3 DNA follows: TGCAGTGCCGGTCGGGACAGGGGGTCCGGTGAGCAGTTCTTC. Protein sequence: CSAGRDRGSGEQFF.

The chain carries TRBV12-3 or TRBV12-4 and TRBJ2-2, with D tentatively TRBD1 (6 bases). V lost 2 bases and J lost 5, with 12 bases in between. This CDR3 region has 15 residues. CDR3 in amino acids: CASSLLIGGTGELFF. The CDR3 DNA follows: TGTGCCAGCAGTTTATTAATAGGGGGAACCGGGGAGCTGTTTTTT.

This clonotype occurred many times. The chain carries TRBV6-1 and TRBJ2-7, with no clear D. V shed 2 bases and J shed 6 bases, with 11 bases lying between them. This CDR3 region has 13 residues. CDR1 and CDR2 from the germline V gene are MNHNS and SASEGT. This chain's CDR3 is CASSEFWVGEQYF. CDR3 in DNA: TGTGCCAGCAGTGAATTTTGGGTTGGCGAGCAGTACTTC.

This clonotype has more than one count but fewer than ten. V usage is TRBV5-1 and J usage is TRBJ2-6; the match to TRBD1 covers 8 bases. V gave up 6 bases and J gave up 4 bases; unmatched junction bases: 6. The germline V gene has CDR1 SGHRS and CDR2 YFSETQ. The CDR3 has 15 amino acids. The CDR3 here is CASNDRGSGANVLTF. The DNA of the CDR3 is TGCGCCAGCAACGACAGGGGTTCGGGGGCCAACGTCCTGACTTTC.

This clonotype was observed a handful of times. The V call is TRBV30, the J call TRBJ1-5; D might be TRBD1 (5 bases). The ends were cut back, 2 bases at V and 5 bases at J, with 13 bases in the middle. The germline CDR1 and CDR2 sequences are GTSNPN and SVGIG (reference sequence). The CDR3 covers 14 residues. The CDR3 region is CAWSTGGGDQPQHF. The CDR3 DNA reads TGTGCCTGGAGTACCGGTGGGGGGGATCAGCCCCAGCATTTT.

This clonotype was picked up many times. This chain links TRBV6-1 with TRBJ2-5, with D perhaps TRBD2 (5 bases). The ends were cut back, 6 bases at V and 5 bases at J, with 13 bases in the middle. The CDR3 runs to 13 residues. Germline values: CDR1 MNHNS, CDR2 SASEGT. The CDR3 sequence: CASRALWEETQYF. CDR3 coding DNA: TGTGCCAGCAGAGCATTATGGGAGGAGACCCAGTACTTC.

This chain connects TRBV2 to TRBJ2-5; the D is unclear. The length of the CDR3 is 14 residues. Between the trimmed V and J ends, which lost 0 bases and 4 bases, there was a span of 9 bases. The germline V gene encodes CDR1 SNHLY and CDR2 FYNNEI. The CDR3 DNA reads TGTGCCAGCAGTGAAGCTGGTTTCGTAGAGACCCAGTACTTC. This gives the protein CASSEAGFVETQYF.

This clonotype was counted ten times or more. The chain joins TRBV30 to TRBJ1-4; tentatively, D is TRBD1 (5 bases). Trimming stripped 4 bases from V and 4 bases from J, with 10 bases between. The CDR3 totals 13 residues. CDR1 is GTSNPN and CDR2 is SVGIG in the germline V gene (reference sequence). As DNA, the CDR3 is TGTGCCTGGAATTCCCAGGGTAATGAAAAACTGTTTTTT. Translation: CAWNSQGNEKLFF.

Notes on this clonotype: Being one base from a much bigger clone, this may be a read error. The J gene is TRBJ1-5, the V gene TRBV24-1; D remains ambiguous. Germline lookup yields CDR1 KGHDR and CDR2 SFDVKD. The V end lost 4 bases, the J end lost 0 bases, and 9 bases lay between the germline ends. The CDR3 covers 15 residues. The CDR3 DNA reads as TGTGCCACCAGTGAACCATGGCGTAGCAATCAGCCCCAGCATTTT. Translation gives CATSEPWRSNQPQHF.

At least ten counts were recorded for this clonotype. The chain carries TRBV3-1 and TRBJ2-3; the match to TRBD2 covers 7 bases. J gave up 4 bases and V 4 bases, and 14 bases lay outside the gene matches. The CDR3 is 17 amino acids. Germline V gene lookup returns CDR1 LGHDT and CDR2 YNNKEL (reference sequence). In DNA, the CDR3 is TGTGCCAGCAGCCCAAACTTTGGACTAGTGAGGGCAGATACGCAGTATTTT. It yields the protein CASSPNFGLVRADTQYF.

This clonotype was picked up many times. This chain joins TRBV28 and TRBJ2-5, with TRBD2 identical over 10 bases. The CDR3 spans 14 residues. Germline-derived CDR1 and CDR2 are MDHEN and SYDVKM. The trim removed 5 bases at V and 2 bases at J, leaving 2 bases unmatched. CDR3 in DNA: TGTGCCAGCAGTGTAGCGGGGGGACAAGAGACCCAGTACTTC. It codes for CASSVAGGQETQYF.

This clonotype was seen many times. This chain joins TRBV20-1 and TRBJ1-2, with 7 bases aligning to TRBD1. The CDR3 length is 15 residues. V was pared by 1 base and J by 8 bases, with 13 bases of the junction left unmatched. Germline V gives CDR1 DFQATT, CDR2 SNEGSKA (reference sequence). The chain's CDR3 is CSARGGLQGKGGYTF. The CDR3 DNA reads TGCAGTGCTAGAGGGGGATTACAGGGGAAAGGGGGCTACACCTTC.

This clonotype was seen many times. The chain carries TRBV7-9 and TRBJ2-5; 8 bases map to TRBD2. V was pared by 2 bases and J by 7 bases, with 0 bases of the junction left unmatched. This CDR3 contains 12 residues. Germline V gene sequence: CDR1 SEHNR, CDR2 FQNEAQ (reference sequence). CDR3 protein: CASSLSGRTQYF. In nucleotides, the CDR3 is TGTGCCAGCAGCTTAAGCGGGAGGACCCAGTACTTC.

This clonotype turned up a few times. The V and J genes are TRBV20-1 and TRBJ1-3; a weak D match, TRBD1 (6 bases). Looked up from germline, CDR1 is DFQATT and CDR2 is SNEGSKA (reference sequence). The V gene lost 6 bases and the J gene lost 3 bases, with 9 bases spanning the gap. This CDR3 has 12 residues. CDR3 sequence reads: CSAPGVGNTIYF. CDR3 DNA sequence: TGCAGTGCGCCAGGGGTTGGAAACACCATATATTTT.

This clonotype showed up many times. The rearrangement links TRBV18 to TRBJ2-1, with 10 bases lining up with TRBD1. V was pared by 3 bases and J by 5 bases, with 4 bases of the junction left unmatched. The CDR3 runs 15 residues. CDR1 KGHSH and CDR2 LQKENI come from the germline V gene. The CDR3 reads CASSPGTGDDNEQFF. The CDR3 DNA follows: TGTGCCAGCTCACCCGGGACAGGGGACGACAATGAGCAGTTCTTC.

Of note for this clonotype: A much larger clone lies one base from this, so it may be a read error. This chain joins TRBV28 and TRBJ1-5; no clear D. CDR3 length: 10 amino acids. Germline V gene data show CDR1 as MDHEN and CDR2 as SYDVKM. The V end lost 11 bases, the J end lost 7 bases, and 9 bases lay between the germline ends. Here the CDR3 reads CADMEQPQHF. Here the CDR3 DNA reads TGTGCCGACATGGAGCAGCCCCAGCATTTT.

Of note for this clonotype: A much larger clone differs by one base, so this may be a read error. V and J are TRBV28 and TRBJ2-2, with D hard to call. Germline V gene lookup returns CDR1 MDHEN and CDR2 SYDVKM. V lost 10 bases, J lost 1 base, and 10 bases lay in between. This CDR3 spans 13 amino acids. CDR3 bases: TGTGCCACCGTCCGGGTGAACACCGGGGAGCTGTTTTTT. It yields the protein CATVRVNTGELFF.

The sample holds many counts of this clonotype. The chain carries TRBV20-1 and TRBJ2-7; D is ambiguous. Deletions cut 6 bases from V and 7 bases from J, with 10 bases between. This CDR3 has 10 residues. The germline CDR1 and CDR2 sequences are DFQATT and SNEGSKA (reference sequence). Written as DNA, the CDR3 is TGCAGTGCCGCCCCTTTGGAGCAGTACTTC. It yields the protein CSAAPLEQYF.

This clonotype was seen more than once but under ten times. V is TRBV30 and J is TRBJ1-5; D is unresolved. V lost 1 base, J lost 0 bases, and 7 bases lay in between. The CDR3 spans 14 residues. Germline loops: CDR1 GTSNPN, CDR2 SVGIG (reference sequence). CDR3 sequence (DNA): TGTGCCTGGAGTGAACCTTATAGCAATCAGCCCCAGCATTTT. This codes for CAWSEPYSNQPQHF.

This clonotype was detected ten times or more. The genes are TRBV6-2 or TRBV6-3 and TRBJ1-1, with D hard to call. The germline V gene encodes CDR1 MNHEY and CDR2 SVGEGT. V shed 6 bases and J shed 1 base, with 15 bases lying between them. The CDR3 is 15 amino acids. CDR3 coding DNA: TGTGCCAGCAGGAAAGGTTGGGCGTCGAACACTGAAGCTTTCTTT. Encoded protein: CASRKGWASNTEAFF.

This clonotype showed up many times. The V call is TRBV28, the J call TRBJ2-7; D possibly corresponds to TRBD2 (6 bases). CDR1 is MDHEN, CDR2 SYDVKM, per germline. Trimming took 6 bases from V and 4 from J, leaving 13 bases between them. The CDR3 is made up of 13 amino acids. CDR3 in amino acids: CASSPGTYYEQYF. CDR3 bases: TGTGCCAGCAGCCCAGGGACTTATTACGAGCAGTACTTC. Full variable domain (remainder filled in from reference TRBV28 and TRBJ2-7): DVKVTQSSRYLVKRTGEKVFLECVQDMDHENMFWYRQDPGLGLRLIYFSYDVKMKEKGDIPEGYSVSREKKERFSLILESASTNQTSMYLCASSPGTYYEQYFGPGTRLTVT.

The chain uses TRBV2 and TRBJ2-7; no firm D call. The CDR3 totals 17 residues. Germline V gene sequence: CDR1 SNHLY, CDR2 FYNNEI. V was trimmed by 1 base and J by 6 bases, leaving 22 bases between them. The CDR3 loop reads CASSEVPDQLPGGEQYF. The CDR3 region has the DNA TGTGCCAGCAGTGAAGTCCCAGATCAGCTACCAGGCGGCGAGCAGTACTTC.

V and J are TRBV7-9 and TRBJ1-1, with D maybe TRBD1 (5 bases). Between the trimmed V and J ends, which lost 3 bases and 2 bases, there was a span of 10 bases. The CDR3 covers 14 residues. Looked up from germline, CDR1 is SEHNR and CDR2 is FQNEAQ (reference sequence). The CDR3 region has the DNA TGTGCCAGCAGCTTCACAGGTACAAACACTGAAGCTTTCTTT. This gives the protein CASSFTGTNTEAFF. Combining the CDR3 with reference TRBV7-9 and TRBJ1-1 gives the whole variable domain DTGVSQNPRHKITKRGQNVTFRCDPISEHNRLYWYRQTLGQGPEFLTYFQNEAQLEKSRLLSDRFSAERPKGSFSTLEIQRTEQGDSAMYLCASSFTGTNTEAFFGQGTRLTVV.